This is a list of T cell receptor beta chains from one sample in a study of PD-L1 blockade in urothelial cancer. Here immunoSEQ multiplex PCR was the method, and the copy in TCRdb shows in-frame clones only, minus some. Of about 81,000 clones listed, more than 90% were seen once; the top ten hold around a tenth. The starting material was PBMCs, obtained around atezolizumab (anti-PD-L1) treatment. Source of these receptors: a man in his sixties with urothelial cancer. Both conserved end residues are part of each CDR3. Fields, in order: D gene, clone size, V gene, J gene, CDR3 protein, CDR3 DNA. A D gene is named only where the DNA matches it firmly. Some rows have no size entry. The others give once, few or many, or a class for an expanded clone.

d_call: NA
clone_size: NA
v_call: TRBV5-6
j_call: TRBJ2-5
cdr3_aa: CASSQSGRAVGETQYF
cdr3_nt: TGTGCCAGCAGCCAGAGCGGACGGGCCGTGGGAGAGACCCAGTACTTC

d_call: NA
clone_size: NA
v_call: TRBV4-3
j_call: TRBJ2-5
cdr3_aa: CASSQDRGRLETQYF
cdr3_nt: TGCGCCAGCAGCCAAGATCGGGGGAGACTCGAGACCCAGTACTTC

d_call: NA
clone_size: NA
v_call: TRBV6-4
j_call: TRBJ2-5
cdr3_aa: CATTSTGKGFVETQYF
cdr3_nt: TGTGCCACCACATCAACAGGGAAGGGTTTCGTGGAGACCCAGTACTTC

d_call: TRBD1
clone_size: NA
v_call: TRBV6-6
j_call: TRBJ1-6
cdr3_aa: CASRGDSYTNSPLHF
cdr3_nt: TGTGCCAGCAGGGGGGACAGCTACACAAATTCACCCCTCCACTTT

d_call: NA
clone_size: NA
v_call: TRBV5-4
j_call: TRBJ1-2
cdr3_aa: CASSLQGAGYGYTF
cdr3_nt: TGTGCCAGCAGCTTGCAAGGGGCTGGCTATGGCTACACCTTC

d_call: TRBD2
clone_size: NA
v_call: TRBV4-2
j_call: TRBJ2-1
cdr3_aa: CASSRSGGLNEQFF
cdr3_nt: TGTGCCAGCAGCCGATCGGGGGGGTTGAATGAGCAGTTCTTC

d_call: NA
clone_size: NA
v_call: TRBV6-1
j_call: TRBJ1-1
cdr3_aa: CASGQGTQVTEAFF
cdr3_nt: TGTGCCAGCGGCCAGGGAACCCAGGTCACTGAAGCTTTCTTT

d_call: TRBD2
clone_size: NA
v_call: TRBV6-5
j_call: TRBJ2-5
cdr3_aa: CASSYSGTSGQETQYF
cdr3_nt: TGTGCCAGCAGTTACTCGGGGACTAGCGGACAAGAGACCCAGTACTTC

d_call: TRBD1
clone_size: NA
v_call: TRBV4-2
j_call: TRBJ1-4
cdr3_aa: CASSQDRTGEEKLFF
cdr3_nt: TGTGCCAGCAGCCAAGATAGGACAGGCGAAGAAAAACTGTTTTTT

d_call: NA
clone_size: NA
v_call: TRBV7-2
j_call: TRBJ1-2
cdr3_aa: CASSLGQRDGYTF
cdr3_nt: TGTGCCAGCAGCTTAGGACAAAGAGATGGCTACACCTTC

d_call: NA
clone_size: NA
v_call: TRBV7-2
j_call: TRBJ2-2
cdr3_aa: CASSWGVTNTGELFF
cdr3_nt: TGTGCCAGCAGCTGGGGCGTTACGAACACCGGGGAGCTGTTTTTT

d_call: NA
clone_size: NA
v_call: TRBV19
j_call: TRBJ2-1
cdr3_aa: CATRPGISYNEQFF
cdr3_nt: TGTGCCACACGACCGGGGATCTCCTACAATGAGCAGTTCTTC

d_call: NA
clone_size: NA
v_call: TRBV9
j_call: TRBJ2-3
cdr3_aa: CASSRAGGPVTDTQYF
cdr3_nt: TGTGCCAGCAGCCGTGCTGGAGGGCCGGTCACAGATACGCAGTATTTT

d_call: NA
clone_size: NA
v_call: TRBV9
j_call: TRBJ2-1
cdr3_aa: CASSPRNGTRNNEQFF
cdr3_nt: TGTGCCAGCAGCCCTCGAAACGGGACTCGGAACAATGAGCAGTTCTTC

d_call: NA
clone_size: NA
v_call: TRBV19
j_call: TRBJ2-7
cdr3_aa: CASGQPYEQYF
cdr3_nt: TGTGCCAGCGGACAACCCTACGAGCAGTACTTC

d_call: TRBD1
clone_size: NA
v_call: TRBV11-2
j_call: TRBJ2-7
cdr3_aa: CASSLDQGTGYEQYF
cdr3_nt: TGTGCCAGCAGCTTAGATCAAGGGACAGGGTACGAGCAGTACTTC

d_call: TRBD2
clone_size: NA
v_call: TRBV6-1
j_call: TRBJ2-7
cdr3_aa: CASSDMRGSYEQYF
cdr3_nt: TGTGCCAGCAGTGACATGCGGGGGTCCTACGAGCAGTACTTC

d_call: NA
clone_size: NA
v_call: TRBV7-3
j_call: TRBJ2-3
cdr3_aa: CASSRPGDTQYF
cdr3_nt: TGTGCCAGCAGCCGCCCCGGTGATACGCAGTATTTT

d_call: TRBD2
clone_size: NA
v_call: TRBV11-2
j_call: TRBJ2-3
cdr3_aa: CASSLGTSGGGTDTQYF
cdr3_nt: TGTGCCAGCAGCTTAGGGACTAGCGGGGGAGGCACAGATACGCAGTATTTT

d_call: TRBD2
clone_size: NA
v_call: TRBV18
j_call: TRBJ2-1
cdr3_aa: CASSPPNGGFSYNEQFF
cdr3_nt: TGTGCCAGCTCACCACCCAACGGGGGGTTCTCCTACAATGAGCAGTTCTTC

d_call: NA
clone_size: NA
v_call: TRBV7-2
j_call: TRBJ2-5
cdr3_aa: CASSGTGLETQYF
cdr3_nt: TGTGCCAGCAGCGGTACAGGGTTGGAGACCCAGTACTTC

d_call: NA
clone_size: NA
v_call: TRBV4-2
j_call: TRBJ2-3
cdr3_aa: CASSQDTRTDTQYF
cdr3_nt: TGTGCCAGCAGCCAAGACACTAGGACAGATACGCAGTATTTT

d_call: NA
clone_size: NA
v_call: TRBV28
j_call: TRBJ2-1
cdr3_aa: CASNLRGASEQFF
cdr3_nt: TGTGCCAGCAATCTCAGGGGGGCAAGTGAGCAGTTCTTC

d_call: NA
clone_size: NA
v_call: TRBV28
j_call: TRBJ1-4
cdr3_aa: CASSTNGATNEKLFF
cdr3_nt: TGTGCCAGCAGTACTAATGGTGCAACTAATGAAAAACTGTTTTTT

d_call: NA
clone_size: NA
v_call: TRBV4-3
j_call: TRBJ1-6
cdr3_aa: CASSQDSGQSSPLHF
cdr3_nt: TGCGCCAGCAGCCAAGATTCAGGGCAGTCTTCACCCCTCCACTTT

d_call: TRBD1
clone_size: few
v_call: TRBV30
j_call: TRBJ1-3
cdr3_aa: CAWLGGAGNTIYF
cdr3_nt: TGTGCCTGGTTAGGGGGCGCTGGAAACACCATATATTTT

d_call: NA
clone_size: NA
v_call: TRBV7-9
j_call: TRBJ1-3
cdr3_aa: CASSLVEAGRSGNTIYF
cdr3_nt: TGTGCCAGCAGCTTAGTGGAGGCAGGACGCTCTGGAAACACCATATATTTT

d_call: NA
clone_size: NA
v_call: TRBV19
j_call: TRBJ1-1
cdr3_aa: CASSIPGEAFF
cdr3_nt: TGTGCCAGTAGTATCCCAGGGGAAGCTTTCTTT

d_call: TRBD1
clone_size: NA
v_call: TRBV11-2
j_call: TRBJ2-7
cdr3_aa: CASSPDRGLEQYF
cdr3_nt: TGTGCCAGCAGTCCAGACAGGGGGCTCGAGCAGTACTTC

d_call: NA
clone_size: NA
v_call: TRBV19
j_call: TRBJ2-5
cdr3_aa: CASSMRGWNLEETQYF
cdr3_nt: TGTGCCAGTAGTATGCGGGGTTGGAATTTGGAAGAGACCCAGTACTTC

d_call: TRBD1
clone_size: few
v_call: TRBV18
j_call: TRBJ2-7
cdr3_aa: CASSPGEGAHLYEQYF
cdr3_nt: TGTGCCAGCTCACCGGGTGAGGGGGCGCATTTATACGAGCAGTACTTC

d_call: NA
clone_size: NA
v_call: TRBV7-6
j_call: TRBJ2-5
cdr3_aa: CASSLQETQYF
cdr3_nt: TGTGCCAGCAGCCTACAAGAGACCCAGTACTTC

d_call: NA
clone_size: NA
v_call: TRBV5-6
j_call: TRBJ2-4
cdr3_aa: CASSLTRVEWYF
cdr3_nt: TGTGCCAGCAGCTTAACCCGGGTCGAGTGGTACTTC

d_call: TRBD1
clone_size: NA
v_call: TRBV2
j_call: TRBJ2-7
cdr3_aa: CAIRDRAYEQYF
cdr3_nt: TGTGCCATCCGGGACAGGGCCTACGAGCAGTACTTC